The T cell receptor beta chain under discussion was sequenced for a study of blood T cell repertoires in COVID-19. For the study at large: There were acute and convalescent COVID-19 samples, and they came from the United States, Italy and Spain. T cells, B-cell-depleted T cells, or PBMCs supplied cDNA or gDNA.

This CDR3 has 14 residues. J gave up 7 bases and V 5 bases, and 6 bases lay outside the gene matches. The germline CDR1 and CDR2 sequences are KGHSH and LQKENI. In the source study's methods: Scientists estimated how many nucleated cells there were by amplifying reference gene primers. Measured with immunoSEQ multiplex PCR; TCRdb has only the in-frame clones, and not every one. V, J and clone size derive from that table, while D and trimming were established from the DNA sequence. The top ten clones hold 7.5% to 9% of a sample with roughly 68,000 clones, roughly 84% of them seen once. The J gene is TRBJ1-5, the V gene TRBV18, with 9 bases fitting TRBD1. The clonotype comes from a man aged 45 to 65 with active COVID-19. The sequenced material came from peripheral blood. In DNA form, the CDR3 reads TGTGCCAGCTCAACACAGGGGGCGCAACAGCCCCAGCATTTT. As protein: CASSTQGAQQPQHF.